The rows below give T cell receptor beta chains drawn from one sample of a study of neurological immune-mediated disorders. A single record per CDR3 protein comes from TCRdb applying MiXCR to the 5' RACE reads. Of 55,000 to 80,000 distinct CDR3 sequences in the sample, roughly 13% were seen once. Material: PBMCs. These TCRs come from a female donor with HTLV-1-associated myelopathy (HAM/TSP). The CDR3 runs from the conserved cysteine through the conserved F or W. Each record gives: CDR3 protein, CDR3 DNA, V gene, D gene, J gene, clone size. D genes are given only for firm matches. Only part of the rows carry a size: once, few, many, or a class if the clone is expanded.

cdr3_aa: CASSLRSGFGSPLHF; cdr3_nt: TGTGCCAGCAGTTTACGGTCAGGGTTTGGTTCACCCCTCCACTTT; v_call: TRBV28; d_call: .; j_call: TRBJ1-6; clone_size: many
cdr3_aa: CSARDPSQGALNEQFF; cdr3_nt: TGCAGTGCTAGAGATCCCTCACAGGGGGCGCTGAATGAGCAGTTCTTC; v_call: TRBV20-1; d_call: TRBD1; j_call: TRBJ2-1; clone_size: many
cdr3_aa: CASSWSGGAEDTQYF; cdr3_nt: TGCGCCAGCAGCTGGAGCGGGGGGGCCGAAGATACGCAGTATTTT; v_call: TRBV5-1; d_call: TRBD2; j_call: TRBJ2-3; clone_size: .
cdr3_aa: CASSLAGGITEAFF; cdr3_nt: TGTGCCAGCAGCTTAGCAGGGGGGATCACTGAAGCTTTCTTT; v_call: TRBV7-8; d_call: .; j_call: TRBJ1-1; clone_size: many
cdr3_aa: CASSVEQFANTGELFF; cdr3_nt: TGTGCCAGCAGCGTAGAACAGTTCGCGAACACCGGGGAGCTGTTTTTT; v_call: TRBV9; d_call: .; j_call: TRBJ2-2; clone_size: many
cdr3_aa: CASSLNLDYGYTF; cdr3_nt: TGTGCCAGCAGTTTAAATTTGGACTATGGCTACACCTTC; v_call: TRBV12-3/TRBV12-4; d_call: .; j_call: TRBJ1-2; clone_size: .
cdr3_aa: CASSFPGPDTQYF; cdr3_nt: TGTGCCAGCAGCTTCCCCGGCCCAGATACGCAGTATTTT; v_call: TRBV5-5; d_call: .; j_call: TRBJ2-3; clone_size: few
cdr3_aa: CASRTSSGGAGEQFF; cdr3_nt: TGTGCCAGCAGGACATCTAGCGGGGGGGCCGGTGAGCAGTTCTTC; v_call: TRBV12-3/TRBV12-4; d_call: TRBD2; j_call: TRBJ2-1; clone_size: many
cdr3_aa: CAISPGTSGRATQYF; cdr3_nt: TGTGCCATCAGTCCGGGGACTAGCGGAAGAGCTACGCAGTATTTT; v_call: TRBV10-3; d_call: TRBD2; j_call: TRBJ2-3; clone_size: many
cdr3_aa: CASSKQLLRAGGPNPETQYF; cdr3_nt: TGTGCCAGCAGCAAGCAGCTACTACGGGCGGGGGGACCGAATCCAGAGACCCAGTACTTC; v_call: TRBV21-1; d_call: .; j_call: TRBJ2-5; clone_size: many
cdr3_aa: CASSVRGSSSGDRDYGYTF; cdr3_nt: TGTGCCAGCAGCGTAAGGGGCAGCTCCTCAGGGGACAGAGACTATGGCTACACCTTC; v_call: TRBV9; d_call: TRBD1; j_call: TRBJ1-2; clone_size: many
cdr3_aa: CASSEGLEETQYF; cdr3_nt: TGCGCCAGCAGCGAGGGACTAGAAGAGACCCAGTACTTC; v_call: TRBV5-1; d_call: TRBD2; j_call: TRBJ2-5; clone_size: many
cdr3_aa: CASSASGAASTDTQYF; cdr3_nt: TGTGCCAGCAGCGCCTCGGGGGCGGCTAGCACAGATACGCAGTATTTT; v_call: TRBV9; d_call: .; j_call: TRBJ2-3; clone_size: many
cdr3_aa: CASSLTETYGYTF; cdr3_nt: TGTGCCAGCAGCCTTACAGAAACCTATGGCTACACCTTC; v_call: TRBV3-1; d_call: .; j_call: TRBJ1-2; clone_size: many
cdr3_aa: CASSPPPSGGDYEQYF; cdr3_nt: TGTGCCAGCAGCCCCCCCCCTAGCGGGGGGGATTACGAGCAGTACTTC; v_call: TRBV7-2; d_call: TRBD2; j_call: TRBJ2-7; clone_size: many
cdr3_aa: CASSYGGASNQPQHF; cdr3_nt: TGTGCCAGCAGTTACGGGGGGGCGAGCAATCAGCCCCAGCATTTT; v_call: TRBV6-5; d_call: .; j_call: TRBJ1-5; clone_size: many
cdr3_aa: CSAQPDRNYGYTF; cdr3_nt: TGCAGTGCGCAGCCCGACAGAAACTATGGCTACACCTTC; v_call: TRBV20-1; d_call: .; j_call: TRBJ1-2; clone_size: many
cdr3_aa: CASRGARTDTQYF; cdr3_nt: TGTGCCAGCAGGGGGGCCCGAACAGATACGCAGTATTTT; v_call: TRBV6-5; d_call: .; j_call: TRBJ2-3; clone_size: many